This entry lists 14 T cell receptor beta chains sequenced from one sample in a study of blood T cell repertoires in COVID-19. The repertoire was sequenced with immunoSEQ multiplex PCR; TCRdb's copy has only in-frame clones and lacks some. Among some 98,000 clones listed, about 80% were seen once. The sequencing sample was made of peripheral blood. These receptors were obtained from a human donor in a cohort sampled during active COVID-19.

This chain connects TRBV25-1 to TRBJ2-7; D is ambiguous. Germline CDR1 and CDR2: MGHDK and SYGVNS. The CDR3 runs 11 residues. V was pared by 4 bases and J by 2 bases, with 3 bases between. This CDR3 is CASSGTYEQYF. Written as DNA, the CDR3 is TGTGCCAGCAGTGGTACCTACGAGCAGTACTTC.

The chain combines TRBV28 with TRBJ1-2; D might be TRBD1 (5 bases). CDR1 and CDR2 from the germline V gene are MDHEN and SYDVKM. The CDR3 has 14 amino acids. The ends were cut back, 5 bases at V and 4 bases at J, with 14 bases in the middle. DNA for the CDR3: TGTGCCAGCAGTCCCCTTGGGGGGAGCTATGGCTACACCTTC. Translating it yields CASSPLGGSYGYTF.

This clone was detected only once. The chain is built from TRBV28 and TRBJ2-1; 9 nucleotides agree with TRBD1. Per the germline V gene, CDR1 is MDHEN and CDR2 is SYDVKM. V shed 6 bases and J 4 bases; nucleotides not matched to a gene: 7. CDR3 length equals 15 residues. Written as DNA, the CDR3 is TGTGCCAGCAGACGACGACAGGGGGGGTACAATGAGCAGTTCTTC. It encodes CASRRRQGGYNEQFF.

J is TRBJ2-2 and V is TRBV19, with 16 nucleotides matching TRBD2. The J segment lost 6 bases and the V segment lost 4 bases, leaving 8 bases of the junction unmatched. Germline V gene data show CDR1 as LNHDA and CDR2 as SQIVND (reference sequence). The CDR3 is 18 amino acids. The CDR3 DNA sequence: TGTGCCAGTAGTAAGGGACTAGCGGGAGGGCAAAGGGCCGGGGAGCTGTTTTTT. It translates to CASSKGLAGGQRAGELFF.

This chain links TRBV6-5 with TRBJ1-5; 11 bases map to TRBD1. J lost 6 bases, V lost 2 bases, and 3 bases had no gene match. The CDR3 length is 15 residues. CDR1 is MNHEY and CDR2 is SVGAGI in the germline V gene. DNA for the CDR3: TGTGCCAGCAGTTACAAGGGGACAGGGGGTCAGCCCCAGCATTTT. It yields the protein CASSYKGTGGQPQHF.

The chain links TRBV5-8 to TRBJ2-1; TRBD1 might be the D (6 bases). The V end lost 3 bases, the J end lost 16 bases, and 20 bases lay between the germline ends. In germline, CDR1 is SGHTS, CDR2 YDEGEE. The length of the CDR3 is 13 residues. The CDR3, as DNA: TGTGCCAGCAGCTCCCTTAGGGGCACAGGGTATTTCTTC. It encodes CASSSLRGTGYFF.

This sequence joins TRBV6-5 and TRBJ1-2; 7 nucleotides line up with TRBD1. Germline V lookup: CDR1 MNHEY, CDR2 SVGAGI. The CDR3 has 12 residues. The trim removed 7 bases at V and 8 bases at J, leaving 7 bases unmatched. The CDR3 DNA reads TGTGCCAGCAACGAGGGGGCGCGAGGCTACACCTTC. This codes for CASNEGARGYTF.

This rearrangement joins TRBV11-2 to TRBJ2-7; 9 positions match TRBD1. V lost 5 bases, J lost 1 base, and 9 bases stayed unmatched. Germline-derived CDR1 and CDR2 are SGHAT and FQNNGV. The CDR3 has 16 amino acids. CDR3 coding DNA: TGTGCCAGCAGCCTTACCGACAGGGGGTTTTCCTACGAGCAGTACTTC. Translation: CASSLTDRGFSYEQYF.

The V call is TRBV6-5, the J call TRBJ1-1; D is possibly TRBD1 (6 bases). Germline CDR1 MNHEY, CDR2 SVGAGI. The CDR3 is made up of 15 amino acids. V dropped 5 bases and J dropped 5 bases, with 18 bases sitting between them. Written as DNA, the CDR3 is TGTGCCAGCAGTCTGCGGGCCAGGGGAGGGACTGAAGCTTTCTTT. Translation gives CASSLRARGGTEAFF.

This clone turned up a few times. The chain uses TRBV18 and TRBJ1-5; 7 bases are a match to TRBD1. Per the germline V gene, CDR1 is KGHSH and CDR2 is LQKENI. Germline trimming cut 3 bases from V and 6 bases from J; bases unmatched to any gene: 8. This CDR3 is 15 amino acids long. The CDR3 nucleotides are TGTGCCAGCTCACCTCAGGGGGGCTATGGTCAGCCCCAGCATTTT. Translation: CASSPQGGYGQPQHF. The full variable domain, completed using reference TRBV18 and TRBJ1-5, is NAGVMQNPRHLVRRRGQEARLRCSPMKGHSHVYWYRQLPEEGLKFMVYLQKENIIDESGMPKERFSAEFPKEGPSILRIQQVVRGDSAAYFCASSPQGGYGQPQHFGDGTRLSIL.

The sample holds one count of this clone. The chain has TRBV15 and TRBJ2-5; the D gene is possibly TRBD2 (7 bases). The CDR3 length is 17 residues. The ends were cut back, 0 bases at V and 5 bases at J, with 19 bases in the middle. Germline V gene sequence: CDR1 LNHNV, CDR2 YYDKDF (reference sequence). The CDR3 DNA sequence: TGTGCCACCAGCAGAGATGGGGGGGCGGGAGTGGTGGAGACCCAGTACTTC. It is translated as CATSRDGGAGVVETQYF.

The gene calls are TRBV27 and TRBJ1-4; 9 nucleotides agree with TRBD1. CDR1 and CDR2 from the germline V gene are MNHEY and SMNVEV (reference sequence). V lost 5 bases and J lost 4; bases outside the gene matches: 8. The length of the CDR3 is 16 residues. This CDR3 is CASSVQGAYRNEKLFF. In DNA, the CDR3 is TGTGCCAGCAGTGTACAGGGGGCCTATCGTAATGAAAAACTGTTTTTT.

This clone was seen a single time. V usage is TRBV6-6 and J usage is TRBJ2-7, with 8 bases identical to TRBD2. The V and J ends lost 2 bases and 2 bases, in that order; junction bases with no gene match: 2. The CDR3 extends over 14 amino acids. Germline V gene sequence: CDR1 MNHNY, CDR2 SVGAGI (reference sequence). The CDR3 DNA reads as TGTGCCAGCAGTTACGCGGGACTAGCCTACGAGCAGTACTTC. Its translation: CASSYAGLAYEQYF.

The genes are TRBV5-1 and TRBJ2-7; weak D call: TRBD1 (6 bases). Germline V gives CDR1 SGHRS, CDR2 YFSETQ. The CDR3 has 15 residues. The germline V and J ends were trimmed by 6 bases and 6 bases, with 22 bases remaining between them. The CDR3 spells CASTPMGAGLGEQYF. In DNA form, the CDR3 reads TGCGCCAGCACCCCCATGGGGGCAGGTTTGGGCGAGCAGTACTTC.